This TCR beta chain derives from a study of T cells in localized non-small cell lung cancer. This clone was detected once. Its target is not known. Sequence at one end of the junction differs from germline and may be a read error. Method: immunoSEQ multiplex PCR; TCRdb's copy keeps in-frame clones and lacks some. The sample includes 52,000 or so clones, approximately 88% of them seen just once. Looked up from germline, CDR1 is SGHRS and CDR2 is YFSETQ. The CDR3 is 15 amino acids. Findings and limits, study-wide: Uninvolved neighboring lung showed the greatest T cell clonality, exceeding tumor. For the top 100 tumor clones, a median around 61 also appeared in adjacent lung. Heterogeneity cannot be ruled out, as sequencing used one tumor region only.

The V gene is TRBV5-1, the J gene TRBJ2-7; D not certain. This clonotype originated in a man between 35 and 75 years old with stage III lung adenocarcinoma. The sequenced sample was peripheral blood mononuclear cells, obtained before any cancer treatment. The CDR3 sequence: CASSLAPDVSDEQYF. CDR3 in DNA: TGCGCCAGCAGCTTGGCTCCAGACGTCTCCGACGAGCAGTACTTC.